This T cell receptor beta chain was sequenced in a study of T cells expressing NK-cell markers. Study details: Sorted CD3+CD56+NKG2C+, CD3+CD56+NKG2C- and CD3+CD56-NKG2C+ T cells provided the TCR beta repertoires. Seven of the eight sequenced donors were classified as HCMV-seropositive, and one was classified as seronegative.

A remark on this clonotype: No antigen is known for it.

From germline, CDR1 is LGHNA and CDR2 YNFKEQ. This CDR3 contains 17 residues. Making the TCR beta cDNA relied on 5'RACE template switching with UMIs. Following a re-call of the 5' RACE reads, TCRdb has one entry per CDR3 protein and lacks DNA. With about 190,000 distinct CDR3 sequences in the sample, the ten largest clones hold 20% to 25%. Overall study findings and caveats: The CD3+CD56-NKG2C+ fraction of a handful of donors was likewise dominated by these clonotypes.

The clonotype originates from a man aged 18-69 years in good health. V is TRBV4-2 and J is TRBJ2-5; TCRdb lists TRBD2, though no DNA is available to test this call. The sequenced material came from blood T cells: a sorted CD56 or NKG2C T cell subset, CD4+ or CD8+ T cells, or bulk PBMC T cells (not recorded which). This chain's CDR3 is CASSQVDSGGAAETQYF.